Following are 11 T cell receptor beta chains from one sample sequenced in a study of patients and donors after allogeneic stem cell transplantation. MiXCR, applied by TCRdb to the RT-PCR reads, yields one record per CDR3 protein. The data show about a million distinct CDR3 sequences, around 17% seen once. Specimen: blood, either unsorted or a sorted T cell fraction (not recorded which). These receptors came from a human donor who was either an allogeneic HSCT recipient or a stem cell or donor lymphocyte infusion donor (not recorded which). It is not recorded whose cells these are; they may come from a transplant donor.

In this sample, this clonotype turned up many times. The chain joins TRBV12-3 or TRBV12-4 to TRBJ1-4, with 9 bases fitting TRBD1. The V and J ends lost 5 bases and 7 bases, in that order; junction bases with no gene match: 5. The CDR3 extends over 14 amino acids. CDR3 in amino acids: CASSGDRVGEKLFF. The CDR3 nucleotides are TGTGCCAGCAGTGGGGACAGGGTGGGTGAAAAACTGTTTTTT.

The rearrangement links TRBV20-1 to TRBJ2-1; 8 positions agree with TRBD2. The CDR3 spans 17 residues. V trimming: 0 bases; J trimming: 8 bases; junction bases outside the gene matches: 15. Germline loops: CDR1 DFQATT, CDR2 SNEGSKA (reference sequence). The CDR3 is CSARDSEYGRALHEQFF. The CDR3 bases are TGCAGTGCTAGAGATTCTGAATACGGGAGGGCACTGCATGAGCAGTTCTTC.

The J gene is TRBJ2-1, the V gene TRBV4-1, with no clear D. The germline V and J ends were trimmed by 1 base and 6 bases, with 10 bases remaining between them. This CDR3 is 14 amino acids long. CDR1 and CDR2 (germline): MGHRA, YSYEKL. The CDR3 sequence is CASSQAPLSNEQFF. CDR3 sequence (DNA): TGCGCCAGCAGCCAAGCCCCCCTTAGCAATGAGCAGTTCTTC.

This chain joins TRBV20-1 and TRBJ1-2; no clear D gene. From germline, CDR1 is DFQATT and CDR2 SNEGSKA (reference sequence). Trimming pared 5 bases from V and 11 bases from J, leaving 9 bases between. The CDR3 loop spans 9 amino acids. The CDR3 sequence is CSAGEGYTF. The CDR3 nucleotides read TGCAGTGCTGGGGAAGGGTACACCTTC.

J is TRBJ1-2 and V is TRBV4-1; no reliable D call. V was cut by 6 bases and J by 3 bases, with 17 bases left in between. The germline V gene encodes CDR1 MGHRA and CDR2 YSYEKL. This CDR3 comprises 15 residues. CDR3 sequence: CASSIQVSWDYGYTF. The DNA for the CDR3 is TGCGCCAGCAGTATTCAGGTCTCATGGGACTATGGCTACACCTTC.

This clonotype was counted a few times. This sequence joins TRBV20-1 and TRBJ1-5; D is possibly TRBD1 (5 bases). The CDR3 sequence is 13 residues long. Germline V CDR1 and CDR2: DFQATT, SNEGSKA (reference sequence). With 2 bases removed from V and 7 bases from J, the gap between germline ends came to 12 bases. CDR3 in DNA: TGCAGTGCTAGATGGGGTAGGGACCAGCCCCAGCATTTT. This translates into CSARWGRDQPQHF.

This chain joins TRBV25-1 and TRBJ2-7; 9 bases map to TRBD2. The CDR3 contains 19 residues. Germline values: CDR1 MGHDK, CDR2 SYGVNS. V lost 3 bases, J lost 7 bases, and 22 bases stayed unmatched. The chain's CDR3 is CASSDRVSAGGPRTVEQYF. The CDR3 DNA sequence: TGTGCCAGCAGTGATAGGGTGTCTGCGGGAGGGCCCCGGACTGTGGAGCAGTACTTC.

The CDR3 sequence is CASRLAGTSGRNEQFF. The DNA of the CDR3 is TGTGCCAGCAGATTGGCCGGGACTAGCGGGAGAAATGAGCAGTTCTTC. The rearrangement joins TRBV7-9 to TRBJ2-1; the match to TRBD2 covers 14 bases. The CDR3 has 16 amino acids. V gave up 6 bases and J gave up 7 bases; unmatched junction bases: 8. Per germline, CDR1 SEHNR and CDR2 FQNEAQ (reference sequence).

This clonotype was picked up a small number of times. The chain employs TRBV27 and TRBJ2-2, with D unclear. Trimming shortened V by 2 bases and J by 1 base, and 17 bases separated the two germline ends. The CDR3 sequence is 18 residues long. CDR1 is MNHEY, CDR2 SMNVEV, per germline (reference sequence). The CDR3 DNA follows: TGTGCCAGCAGTTTAGGAACTGGGCCAGAAAGGAACACCGGGGAGCTGTTTTTT. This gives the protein CASSLGTGPERNTGELFF.

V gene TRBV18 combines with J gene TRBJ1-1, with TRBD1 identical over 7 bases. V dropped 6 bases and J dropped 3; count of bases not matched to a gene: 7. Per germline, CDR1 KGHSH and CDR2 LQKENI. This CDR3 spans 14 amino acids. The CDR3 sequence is CASSNQGGYTEAFF. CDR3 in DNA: TGTGCCAGCTCCAACCAGGGGGGATACACTGAAGCTTTCTTT.

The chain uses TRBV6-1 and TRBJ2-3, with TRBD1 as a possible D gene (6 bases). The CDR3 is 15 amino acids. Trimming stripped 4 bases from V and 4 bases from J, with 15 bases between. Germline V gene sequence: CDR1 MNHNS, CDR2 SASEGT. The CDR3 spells CASSGSQGWADTQYF. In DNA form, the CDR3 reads TGTGCCAGCAGTGGGTCACAGGGATGGGCAGATACGCAGTATTTT.